These T cell receptor beta chains were read from a single sample in a study of blood T cell repertoires in COVID-19. Sequenced by immunoSEQ multiplex PCR; TCRdb stores in-frame clones only, minus some. Altogether about 350,000 clones are present, over 85% being singletons, with the ten largest covering 3% to 4.5%. The sample consisted of peripheral blood. Source of these receptors: a woman aged 55-75 years with COVID-19, enrolled during active disease. The CDR3 runs from the conserved cysteine through the conserved F or W. A D gene is named only where the DNA matches it firmly. Some rows have no size entry. The others give once, few or many, or a class for an expanded clone.

j_call | clone_size | d_call | v_call | cdr3_nt | cdr3_aa
TRBJ2-3 | NA | TRBD2 | TRBV28 | TGTGCCAGCAGTCCCCCGCCGGGACTAGCGGAGAGCACAGATACGCAGTATTTT | CASSPPPGLAESTDTQYF
TRBJ1-3 | NA | TRBD1 | TRBV19 | TGTGCCAGTAGTATCGGGGACAGCTCTGGAAACACCATATATTTT | CASSIGDSSGNTIYF
TRBJ1-3 | NA | NA | TRBV15 | TGTGCCACCAGCAGAGGTCAGGCCTCCTCTGGAAACACCATATATTTT | CATSRGQASSGNTIYF
TRBJ1-6 | once | TRBD1 | TRBV5-6 | TGTGCCAGCAGTCGCGGACAGGGATTTTCACCCCTCCACTTT | CASSRGQGFSPLHF
TRBJ2-3 | once | TRBD2 | TRBV19 | TGTGCCAGTATCGGACTAGCTACAGATACGCAGTATTTT | CASIGLATDTQYF
TRBJ2-7 | NA | NA | TRBV4-2 | TGTGCCAGCAGCCAAGAGCTGAGTAGCTCCTACGAGCAGTACTTC | CASSQELSSSYEQYF
TRBJ2-1 | NA | TRBD1 | TRBV12-5 | TGTGCTAGTGGTTCTGGACAGGGGAGAAATGAGCAGTTCTTC | CASGSGQGRNEQFF
TRBJ1-4 | NA | TRBD1 | TRBV4-1 | TGCGCCAGCAGGATGGGGACAGGCTATGAAAAACTGTTTTTT | CASRMGTGYEKLFF
TRBJ1-2 | NA | TRBD1 | TRBV28 | TGTGCCAGCACCGTGGGACAGGGGGTTGGCTACACCTTC | CASTVGQGVGYTF
TRBJ1-2 | NA | NA | TRBV6-5 | TGTGCCAGCAAGGCAGGGGACTATGGCTACACCTTC | CASKAGDYGYTF
TRBJ1-2 | NA | NA | TRBV7-3 | TGTGCCAGCAGCTTAAAGGGAGGGCCTAACCCCTATGGCTACACCTTC | CASSLKGGPNPYGYTF
TRBJ2-1 | NA | TRBD1 | TRBV6-6 | TGTGCCAGCAGCCGGGACAGCAACAATGAGCAGTTCTTC | CASSRDSNNEQFF
TRBJ2-7 | NA | NA | TRBV5-6 | TGTGCCAGCAGCTTGTCGGGACACACTACCTACGAGCAGTACTTC | CASSLSGHTTYEQYF
TRBJ2-7 | NA | TRBD2 | TRBV6-6 | TGTGCCAGCAGTTACGGTGGGGAGGGCTACGAGCAGTACTTC | CASSYGGEGYEQYF
TRBJ1-1 | NA | NA | TRBV20-1 | TGCAGTGCTCACCTAAGGGGAGAAGCTTTCTTT | CSAHLRGEAFF
TRBJ1-2 | NA | TRBD1 | TRBV6-5 | TGTGCCTCCGGGACAGGGGAGAATTATGGCTACACCTTC | CASGTGENYGYTF
TRBJ1-6 | NA | TRBD1 | TRBV5-5 | TGTGCCAGCAGCTCGACCCGGGACAGGGGATATAATTCACCCCTCCACTTT | CASSSTRDRGYNSPLHF
TRBJ1-1 | many | NA | TRBV5-1 | TGCGCCAGCAGCTTGGTATCGTGGGGGGTGAGGACTGAAGCTTTCTTT | CASSLVSWGVRTEAFF
TRBJ1-5 | NA | NA | TRBV5-8 | TGTGCCAGCAGCTTTTCCAGGAATCAGCCCCAGCATTTT | CASSFSRNQPQHF
TRBJ2-1 | NA | TRBD1 | TRBV3-1/TRBV3-2 | TGTGCCGGCAGCCAAACCGGGACAGGGGTGAATGAGCAGTTCTTC | CAGSQTGTGVNEQFF
TRBJ2-1 | NA | TRBD2 | TRBV5-1 | TGCGCCAGCAGCTTGGGACTAGCGGTGGGTTCCAATGAGCAGTTCTTC | CASSLGLAVGSNEQFF
TRBJ1-4 | few | NA | TRBV30 | TGTGCCTGGAGTGCCCCGGGAGCAACTAATGAAAAACTGTTTTTT | CAWSAPGATNEKLFF
TRBJ2-5 | once | TRBD2 | TRBV3-1/TRBV3-2 | TGTGCCAGCAGCCCATCTAGCGGGGAAGAGACCCAGTACTTC | CASSPSSGEETQYF
TRBJ1-2 | NA | TRBD1 | TRBV18 | TGTGCCAGCTCACGAGGGGACAGTAACTATGGCTACACCTTC | CASSRGDSNYGYTF
TRBJ2-3 | NA | NA | TRBV5-4 | TGTGCCAGCAGCTTGTTCGAGAGTACCACAGATACGCAGTATTTT | CASSLFESTTDTQYF
TRBJ2-1 | NA | TRBD2 | TRBV7-3 | TGTGCCAGCAGTAAAGAGGCTAGCGGGGGTGTTGAGCAGTTCTTC | CASSKEASGGVEQFF
TRBJ1-2 | NA | NA | TRBV5-8 | TGTGCCAGCATCACCCCGCGGGGCTACACCTTC | CASITPRGYTF
TRBJ2-5 | NA | NA | TRBV19 | TGTGCCAGTAGTCCAAGAGGACGGACACAAGAGACCCAGTACTTC | CASSPRGRTQETQYF
TRBJ2-7 | NA | TRBD2 | TRBV9 | TGTGCCAGCAGCGTTTCTAGCGGGGGGGCCTACGAGCAGTACTTC | CASSVSSGGAYEQYF
TRBJ2-1 | NA | NA | TRBV6-5 | TGTGCCAGCAGTTACGGGGGGGCTCATGATGAGCAGTTCTTC | CASSYGGAHDEQFF
TRBJ2-1 | NA | TRBD2 | TRBV5-1 | TGCGCCAGCAGCTTGGAGCTAGCGGGGGGTCCCAATGAGCAGTTCTTC | CASSLELAGGPNEQFF
TRBJ1-5 | few | TRBD1 | TRBV19 | TGTGCCAGTAGTATCCGAAACAGGGGGCAGCCCCAGCATTTT | CASSIRNRGQPQHF
TRBJ1-5 | NA | NA | TRBV6-5 | TGTGCCAGCACCACGGGAGATCAGCCCCAGCATTTT | CASTTGDQPQHF
TRBJ2-7 | NA | NA | TRBV3-1/TRBV3-2 | TGTGCCAGCAGCCTCCAAAGGGGCACCTACGAGCAGTACTTC | CASSLQRGTYEQYF
TRBJ1-1 | NA | NA | TRBV19 | TGTGCCAGTAGTAGGGGCCAGATGAACACTGAAGCTTTCTTT | CASSRGQMNTEAFF
TRBJ1-4 | NA | TRBD1 | TRBV15 | TGTGCCACCAGCAGAGATTACCCCGGGACAGCCAATAATGAAAAACTGTTTTTT | CATSRDYPGTANNEKLFF
TRBJ2-2 | NA | NA | TRBV11-2 | TGTGCCAGCAGCCAACCCAGGGCTTCGAACACCGGGGAGCTGTTTTTT | CASSQPRASNTGELFF
TRBJ1-5 | NA | NA | TRBV25-1 | TGTGCCAGCAGTGAATATATTCTTAGCAATCAGCCCCAGCATTTT | CASSEYILSNQPQHF
TRBJ1-1 | NA | TRBD1 | TRBV2 | TGTGCCAGCAGACAACAGGGGTCTCGTGAAGCTTTCTTT | CASRQQGSREAFF
TRBJ1-2 | once | TRBD1 | TRBV7-2 | TGTGCCAGCAGCTTCATGACAGGGGGCGCAGCGTCCGGCTACACCTTC | CASSFMTGGAASGYTF
TRBJ2-7 | NA | NA | TRBV20-1 | TGCAGTGCTAGTGGGCAGGCGCCCTCCTACGAGCAGTACTTC | CSASGQAPSYEQYF
TRBJ2-1 | NA | NA | TRBV15 | TGTGCCACCAGCAGAGCGGCCCCTAGGTTAGATGAGCAGTTCTTC | CATSRAAPRLDEQFF
TRBJ2-3 | NA | TRBD2 | TRBV7-3 | TGTGCCAGCAGCTTAACTAGCGGGGGTACTAGCACAGATACGCAGTATTTT | CASSLTSGGTSTDTQYF
TRBJ2-2 | NA | TRBD1 | TRBV19 | TGTGCCAGTGAATCGGACAGGGTGACCGGGGAGCTGTTTTTT | CASESDRVTGELFF
TRBJ1-5 | NA | TRBD1 | TRBV28 | TGTGCCAGCCAGGGACAGGTGACGGCTCAGCCCCAGCATTTT | CASQGQVTAQPQHF
TRBJ2-3 | NA | TRBD2 | TRBV5-1 | TGCGCCAGCAGCTCCAGCGGGGATCAGACAGATACGCAGTATTTT | CASSSSGDQTDTQYF